These 14 T cell receptor beta chains were all obtained from the same sample, sequenced in a study of cytomegalovirus exposure and HLA in healthy donors. The PCR contained 60 Vbeta and 13 Jbeta primers. Libraries were prepared by immunoSEQ multiplex PCR; TCRdb keeps only in-frame clonotypes and omits some of them. The sample yields some 28,000 clones, of which the top ten take up roughly 0.65%. The sample comprised PBMCs. All receptors come from a man aged 25-40 years in good health and CMV-seronegative.

J is TRBJ1-4 and V is TRBV28; 9 bases align to TRBD1. Looked up from germline, CDR1 is MDHEN and CDR2 is SYDVKM. The CDR3 contains 15 residues. J gave up 8 bases and V 5 bases, and 9 bases lay outside the gene matches. CDR3 loop: CASSPPDRGGEKLFF. The DNA of the CDR3 is TGTGCCAGCAGTCCGCCGGACAGGGGAGGCGAAAAACTGTTTTTT. Supplemented by reference TRBV28 and TRBJ1-4, the full variable domain reads DVKVTQSSRYLVKRTGEKVFLECVQDMDHENMFWYRQDPGLGLRLIYFSYDVKMKEKGDIPEGYSVSREKKERFSLILESASTNQTSMYLCASSPPDRGGEKLFFGSGTQLSVL.

The chain joins TRBV7-8 to TRBJ2-3; no definite D call. V dropped 5 bases and J dropped 2 bases, with 14 bases sitting between them. The CDR3 runs 15 residues. Germline-derived CDR1 and CDR2 are SGHVS and FQNEAQ. The CDR3 is CASSPSPADTDTQYF. The CDR3 coding sequence is TGTGCCAGCAGCCCCTCTCCGGCGGACACAGATACGCAGTATTTT.

This sequence joins TRBV27 and TRBJ2-1; D is undetermined. The CDR3 covers 14 residues. The V end was cut by 3 bases, the J end by 3 bases, with 9 bases between. Germline assignment: CDR1 MNHEY and CDR2 SMNVEV (reference sequence). DNA for the CDR3: TGTGCCAGCAGTTTCCAGGAAGGCTACAATGAGCAGTTCTTC. Residues: CASSFQEGYNEQFF.

V is TRBV27 and J is TRBJ2-2; unclear D gene. The CDR3 loop spans 16 amino acids. The ends were cut back, 5 bases at V and 1 base at J, with 14 bases in the middle. The germline V gene encodes CDR1 MNHEY and CDR2 SMNVEV (reference sequence). CDR3 in DNA: TGTGCCAGCAGTAGAGCGCAGCAAATGAACACCGGGGAGCTGTTTTTT. Amino acid sequence: CASSRAQQMNTGELFF.

The chain has TRBV4-1 and TRBJ2-5; 7 bases fit TRBD2. V dropped 3 bases and J dropped 11; count of bases not matched to a gene: 12. Per germline, CDR1 MGHRA and CDR2 YSYEKL. The CDR3 contains 14 residues. In DNA, the CDR3 is TGCGCCAGCAGCCACGGGACTATCGTGGGGGAGCAGTACTTC. The encoded protein is CASSHGTIVGEQYF.

The chain links TRBV25-1 to TRBJ1-3; D not certain. This CDR3 is 15 amino acids long. Germline loops: CDR1 MGHDK, CDR2 SYGVNS. The V gene lost 5 bases and the J gene lost 2 bases, with 13 bases spanning the gap. The CDR3 is CASSPGGSPGNTIYF. CDR3 DNA: TGTGCCAGCAGTCCCGGTGGGAGCCCTGGAAACACCATATATTTT.

The rearrangement uses TRBV5-1 and TRBJ2-7; 9 bases agree with TRBD2. CDR3 length: 16 amino acids. Germline lookup yields CDR1 SGHRS and CDR2 YFSETQ. Trimming removed 2 bases from V and 2 bases from J; junction bases left unmatched: 8. Written as DNA, the CDR3 is TGCGCCAGCAGCTTTCTAGCGGGGCATGACACCTACGAGCAGTACTTC. Protein sequence: CASSFLAGHDTYEQYF.

This chain uses TRBV28 with TRBJ1-5; D is undetermined. CDR3 size: 12 residues. V lost 6 bases and J lost 7, with 10 bases in between. Germline values: CDR1 MDHEN, CDR2 SYDVKM. CDR3 amino acids: CASRPRLQPQHF. Here the CDR3 DNA reads TGTGCCAGCAGGCCCCGGTTGCAGCCCCAGCATTTT.

The chain is built from TRBV6-4 and TRBJ1-4; D remains ambiguous. Germline CDR1 reads MRHNA; CDR2 reads SNTAGT. This CDR3 has 15 residues. Trimming cost V 2 bases and J 3 bases, with 10 bases left between them. The CDR3 DNA sequence: TGTGCCAGCAGTGACACGTACAGCCCTAATGAAAAACTGTTTTTT. Protein sequence: CASSDTYSPNEKLFF.

The rearrangement links TRBV30 to TRBJ2-5, with D maybe TRBD1 (6 bases). V gave up 4 bases and J gave up 1 base, with 10 bases separating them. The CDR3 is 13 amino acids. Germline lookup yields CDR1 GTSNPN and CDR2 SVGIG (reference sequence). In DNA, the CDR3 is TGTGCCTGGATCTTGGACAGCCAAGAGACCCAGTACTTC. This translates into CAWILDSQETQYF.

The chain employs TRBV28 and TRBJ2-2; 9 bases are shared with TRBD1. Germline V CDR1 and CDR2: MDHEN, SYDVKM. The V gene end was trimmed by 6 bases and the J gene end by 4 bases; junction bases not matched to a gene: 9. The CDR3 runs 16 residues. This CDR3 reads CASRTDRGLSTGELFF. The CDR3 DNA sequence: TGTGCCAGCAGGACAGACAGGGGGTTGAGCACCGGGGAGCTGTTTTTT.

This chain uses TRBV12-5 with TRBJ1-6, with D hard to call. CDR1 is LGHNT and CDR2 is FRNRAP in the germline V gene. This CDR3 is built from 11 residues. Trimming pared 6 bases from V and 11 bases from J, leaving 8 bases between. Here the CDR3 reads CASGHYTPLHF. The DNA of the CDR3 is TGTGCTAGTGGCCACTATACACCCCTCCACTTT.

CDR3 sequence reads: CASSAEGITAAGDFF. CDR3 nucleotides: TGTGCCAGCAGCGCTGAGGGGATCACGGCCGCGGGGGATTTCTTT. The gene calls are TRBV9 and TRBJ1-1, with TRBD1 as a possible D gene (5 bases). Looked up from germline, CDR1 is SGDLS and CDR2 is YYNGEE. The CDR3 has 15 amino acids. Trimming removed 3 bases from V and 13 bases from J, with 25 bases in between.

V usage is TRBV5-6 and J usage is TRBJ2-7; D gene unclear. Germline lookup yields CDR1 SGHDT and CDR2 YYEEEE. Deletions cut 4 bases from V and 6 bases from J, with 11 bases between. The CDR3 runs 12 residues. CDR3 in amino acids: CASSHTSGEQYF. The CDR3 nucleotides read TGTGCCAGCAGCCATACGTCGGGCGAGCAGTACTTC.